The 6 T cell receptor beta chains below all came from one sample that was sequenced in a study of monozygotic twins with inflammatory bowel disease. Reprocessing the 5' RACE reads, TCRdb reports a single entry for every CDR3 protein and omits DNA. The specimen's table records some 89,000 distinct CDR3 sequences. Sequencing used blood. These receptors all stem from a human donor with ulcerative colitis or Crohn's disease, or a healthy co-twin of an affected twin (not recorded which).

The chain combines TRBV2 with TRBJ2-3; TCRdb's assignment of TRBD1 cannot be checked, as there is no DNA. The CDR3 is 13 amino acids. Germline CDR1 SNHLY, CDR2 FYNNEI. CDR3 region: CASNADREDTQYF.

This chain links TRBV5-6 with TRBJ2-5; the TCRdb call, TRBD1, lacks DNA for checking. From germline, CDR1 is SGHDT and CDR2 YYEEEE. This CDR3 is built from 14 residues. The CDR3: CASSSAGRRETQYF.

The rearrangement uses TRBV5-1 and TRBJ2-3. This CDR3 is built from 16 residues. Germline CDR1 reads SGHRS; CDR2 reads YFSETQ. This CDR3 reads CASSLLPATSTDTQYF.

V usage is TRBV11-2 and J usage is TRBJ2-2; TCRdb proposes TRBD1, but this gene call is untestable without DNA. There are 15 residues in the CDR3. Per the germline V gene, CDR1 is SGHAT and CDR2 is FQNNGV. CDR3 sequence reads: CASSPSQTGSGELFF.

CDR3 residues: CANSPTVNTEAFF. The rearrangement uses TRBV7-6 and TRBJ1-1. CDR1 and CDR2 from the germline V gene are SGHVS and FNYEAQ. This CDR3 is built from 13 residues.

V usage is TRBV18 and J usage is TRBJ1-1. Germline CDR1 and CDR2: KGHSH and LQKENI. The CDR3 is made up of 12 amino acids. CDR3: CASSPGGAEAFF.